The rows below give T cell receptor beta chains drawn from one sample of a study of T-cell memory formation after mild COVID-19. TCRdb reprocessed the 5' RACE reads with MiXCR, giving one entry per CDR3 protein. The table shows hundreds of thousands of distinct CDR3 sequences, with about a sixth occurring only once. The specimen was PBMCs or a T cell subset sorted from them (not recorded which). All receptors come from a man aged 18 to 29 who had mild COVID-19 (a few samples of this study predate the infection). Cell type and time point are not known. Both conserved end residues are part of each CDR3. D genes are given only for firm matches. A clone size is listed for some rows: how often the clone was seen (once, few, many), or a class if it is expanded.

clone size	V gene	J gene	D gene	CDR3 protein	CDR3 DNA
-	TRBV25-1	TRBJ1-2	-	CASSDRLGTPKFNYGYTF	TGTGCCAGCAGTGACCGTCTCGGGACACCCAAATTTAACTATGGCTACACCTTC
few	TRBV15	TRBJ2-1	-	CATSRDLAGNEQFF	TGTGCCACCAGCAGAGACCTAGCTGGCAATGAGCAGTTCTTC
-	TRBV5-1	TRBJ2-3	-	CASSLANLPTYADTQYF	TGCGCCAGCAGCTTGGCCAATCTCCCCACGTACGCAGATACGCAGTATTTT
once	TRBV5-6	TRBJ2-5	TRBD2	CASSLMRGQETQYF	TGTGCCAGCAGCTTGATGCGGGGGCAAGAGACCCAGTACTTC
few	TRBV5-1	TRBJ2-5	-	CASSFRPRELQETQYF	TGCGCCAGCAGCTTTCGCCCCAGGGAACTACAAGAGACCCAGTACTTC
many	TRBV7-8	TRBJ1-1	-	CASSPIYRSTEAFF	TGTGCCAGCAGCCCCATTTACCGAAGCACTGAAGCTTTCTTT
few	TRBV5-6	TRBJ1-5	-	CASSWSSNQPQHF	TGTGCCAGCAGCTGGAGTAGCAATCAGCCCCAGCATTTT
-	TRBV6-2/TRBV6-3	TRBJ2-3	TRBD2	CASRTGLAGTDTQYF	TGTGCCAGCAGAACCGGACTAGCGGGGACAGATACGCAGTATTTT
few	TRBV7-2	TRBJ2-1	-	CASTLWGAGNNEQFF	TGTGCCAGCACCCTTTGGGGGGCGGGAAACAATGAGCAGTTCTTC
-	TRBV10-2	TRBJ2-1	TRBD1	CASSGAPGQADYEQFF	TGCGCCAGCAGTGGGGCCCCGGGACAGGCCGACTATGAGCAGTTCTTC
once	TRBV4-3	TRBJ2-3	-	CASSLGPGTRSTSTDTQYF	TGCGCCAGCAGCCTCGGACCCGGGACACGATCCACTAGCACAGATACGCAGTATTTT
-	TRBV19	TRBJ2-5	-	CASSIGPFRAEYQETQYF	TGTGCCAGTAGTATAGGACCTTTCAGGGCGGAGTACCAAGAGACCCAGTACTTC
-	TRBV20-1	TRBJ1-4	TRBD1	CSARMQGDNEKLFF	TGCAGTGCTAGAATGCAGGGGGACAATGAAAAACTGTTTTTT
many	TRBV6-4	TRBJ2-3	TRBD2	CASSGGGASTDTQYF	TGTGCCAGCAGTGGCGGGGGGGCCAGCACAGATACGCAGTATTTT
-	TRBV5-1	TRBJ1-4	-	CASSLQQGGEKLFF	TGCGCCAGCAGTCTCCAACAGGGCGGGGAAAAACTGTTTTTT
many	TRBV12-3/TRBV12-4	TRBJ1-6	-	CASSSGQYNSPLHF	TGTGCCAGCAGTTCCGGACAGTATAATTCACCCCTCCACTTT